Shown below are 12 T cell receptor beta chains from a single sample sequenced in a study of blood T cells in healthy people across ages. Through a sample-barcoded 5' primer and a J-beta primer mix, a second PCR was run for roughly 6 to 11 cycles. In TCRdb, the 5' RACE reads were re-called with MiXCR into one record per CDR3 protein. The sample consists of approximately 1,000,000 distinct CDR3 sequences, 40% to 45% of them appearing once. The sequenced sample consisted of blood. All receptors come from a woman aged 55-70 years in good health.

The J gene is TRBJ2-1, the V gene TRBV20-1; 9 bases fit TRBD2. Unmatched junction bases numbered 13, after V lost 0 bases and J lost 7 bases. This CDR3 is built from 17 residues. From germline, CDR1 is DFQATT and CDR2 SNEGSKA (reference sequence). The CDR3 sequence is CSARDPLREGLVNEQFF. CDR3 coding DNA: TGCAGTGCTAGAGATCCCTTGCGGGAGGGCCTTGTGAATGAGCAGTTCTTC.

Turning to this clonotype: A single base separates this from a much larger clone, so it may be a read error. The rearrangement uses TRBV7-8 and TRBJ2-7, with 9 bases lining up with TRBD2. There are 16 residues in the CDR3. Per the germline V gene, CDR1 is SGHVS and CDR2 is FQNEAQ. The V and J ends lost 1 base and 7 bases, in that order; junction bases with no gene match: 11. The DNA of the CDR3 is TGTGCCAGCAGCTTAGGGGGTAGCGGGAGCTACAATGAGCAGTACTTC. Its translation: CASSLGGSGSYNEQYF. Together with reference TRBV7-8 and TRBJ2-7, the CDR3 gives the full variable domain: GAGVSQSPRYKVAKRGQDVALRCDPISGHVSLFWYQQALGQGPEFLTYFQNEAQLDKSGLPSDRFFAERPEGSVSTLKIQRTQQEDSAVYLCASSLGGSGSYNEQYFGPGTRLTVT.

The chain couples TRBV27 to TRBJ2-1; D is perhaps TRBD2 (6 bases). Trimming left V 3 bases short and J 3 bases short, with 15 bases between. The CDR3 length is 16 residues. Germline loops: CDR1 MNHEY, CDR2 SMNVEV (reference sequence). CDR3 loop: CASSLKLAYLYNEQFF. Written as DNA, the CDR3 is TGTGCCAGCAGTTTGAAGCTAGCGTACCTCTACAATGAGCAGTTCTTC.

This rearrangement joins TRBV18 to TRBJ2-1; 7 bases are a match to TRBD1. The CDR3 length is 15 residues. The germline V gene encodes CDR1 KGHSH and CDR2 LQKENI. J lost 4 bases, V lost 5 bases, and 8 bases had no gene match. CDR3 region: CASSRTGSRYNEQFF. The CDR3 nucleotides read TGTGCCAGCTCAAGGACAGGTTCTCGGTACAATGAGCAGTTCTTC. The full variable domain, its missing parts supplied by reference TRBV18 and TRBJ2-1, is NAGVMQNPRHLVRRRGQEARLRCSPMKGHSHVYWYRQLPEEGLKFMVYLQKENIIDESGMPKERFSAEFPKEGPSILRIQQVVRGDSAAYFCASSRTGSRYNEQFFGPGTRLTVL.

The chain links TRBV4-2 to TRBJ2-5, with TRBD1 matching over 10 bases. Germline V CDR1 and CDR2: LGHNA, YNFKEQ. J gave up 4 bases and V 4 bases, and 9 bases lay outside the gene matches. The CDR3 sequence is 16 residues long. The CDR3 coding sequence is TGTGCCAGCAGCCCGGGACAGGGGCAGCGCGGAGAGACCCAGTACTTC. It codes for CASSPGQGQRGETQYF.

The chain joins TRBV20-1 to TRBJ2-3; TRBD2 aligns across 11 bases. CDR1 is DFQATT and CDR2 is SNEGSKA in the germline V gene (reference sequence). The CDR3 is 16 amino acids. V was clipped by 4 bases and J by 2 bases; unmatched bases: 8. The CDR3 loop is CSATGASGRLTDTQYF. DNA for the CDR3: TGCAGTGCTACCGGGGCTAGCGGGAGGCTCACAGATACGCAGTATTTT.

The rearrangement joins TRBV5-1 to TRBJ1-6, with D possibly TRBD1 on 5 matching bases. Germline CDR1 reads SGHRS; CDR2 reads YFSETQ. The CDR3 is made up of 15 amino acids. V was cut by 4 bases and J by 10 bases, with 18 bases left in between. The CDR3 DNA follows: TGCGCCAGCAGCATTGCCAGAGGGGTTGTCTCACCCCTCCACTTT. Translated: CASSIARGVVSPLHF. Together with reference TRBV5-1 and TRBJ1-6, the CDR3 gives the full variable domain: KAGVTQTPRYLIKTRGQQVTLSCSPISGHRSVSWYQQTPGQGLQFLFEYFSETQRNKGNFPGRFSGRQFSNSRSEMNVSTLELGDSALYLCASSIARGVVSPLHFGNGTRLTVT.

The chain combines TRBV20-1 with TRBJ2-5, with 10 bases that match TRBD1. The J call may be faulty, since TRBJ2-7 better matches the DNA end. This CDR3 is 14 amino acids long. Germline V gene lookup returns CDR1 DFQATT and CDR2 SNEGSKA (reference sequence). DNA of the CDR3: TGCAGTGCTCTTTCCGGGACAGGGGCCTACGAGCAGTACTTC. This gives the protein CSALSGTGAYEQYF.

This clonotype was picked up a small number of times. The rearrangement uses TRBV27 and TRBJ2-5, with 12 bases identical to TRBD2. TRBJ2-7 explains the end of the DNA better; the J call may be wrong. Per germline, CDR1 MNHEY and CDR2 SMNVEV (reference sequence). This CDR3 spans 13 amino acids. The CDR3 region has the DNA TGTGCCAGCAGTGTACTAGCGGGAGGCGAGCAGTACTTC. It specifies CASSVLAGGEQYF.

The genes are TRBV13 and TRBJ2-1; D perhaps matches TRBD1 (6 bases). Germline loops: CDR1 PRHDT, CDR2 FYEKMQ (reference sequence). The V end was cut by 5 bases, the J end by 10 bases, with 21 bases between. The CDR3 totals 15 residues. In DNA, the CDR3 is TGTGCCAGCAGCCTCCAATTCAGGGGCGATGAGGAGCAGTTCTTC. Translated, it gives CASSLQFRGDEEQFF.

The chain combines TRBV6-2 or TRBV6-3 with TRBJ2-1; TRBD1 or TRBD2 may be the D gene (5 bases each). This CDR3 has 12 amino acids. Trimming shortened V by 3 bases and J by 7 bases, and 7 bases separated the two germline ends. Germline V gene lookup returns CDR1 MNHEY and CDR2 SVGEGT. The DNA of the CDR3 is TGTGCCAGCAGTTATTGGGGGAATGAGCAGTTCTTC. Protein sequence: CASSYWGNEQFF.

In nucleotides, the CDR3 is TGCGCCAGCAGCGGGACAGGGCCGAGCTCCTATAATTCACCCCTCCACTTT. The encoded protein is CASSGTGPSSYNSPLHF. This chain connects TRBV5-1 to TRBJ1-6; TRBD1 aligns across 9 bases. Germline trimming cut 4 bases from V and 0 bases from J; bases unmatched to any gene: 5. Germline V gene sequence: CDR1 SGHRS, CDR2 YFSETQ. The CDR3 consists of 17 residues.